Following are 5 T cell receptor beta chains from one sample sequenced in a study of CD8 T cells in ankylosing spondylitis (TCRdb year 2017). Libraries were made using 5' RACE. Data came from an Illumina HiSeq 2500. Using fastp at Q25 and MiXCR, TCRdb reprocessed the public reads and kept productive beta chains. Under each unique CDR3 protein, matching rows form one entry showing the most common genes and DNA. Here the sample has 100,000 to 150,000 distinct CDR3 sequences; over 6% occur a single time. The ten largest clonotypes hold over 9% of the sample. Source material: blood, either unsorted or a sorted T cell fraction (not recorded which). Receptors were obtained from a male donor with ankylosing spondylitis or in good health (not recorded which).

This clonotype was observed at least ten times. The gene calls are TRBV3-1 and TRBJ1-3; D uncertain. The V gene lost 0 bases and the J gene lost 0 bases, with 12 bases spanning the gap. Germline V gives CDR1 LGHDT, CDR2 YNNKEL (reference sequence). CDR3 length equals 17 residues. The CDR3 DNA follows: TGTGCCAGCAGCCAAGAGGGTTCGGGCTACTCTGGAAACACCATATATTTT. It yields the protein CASSQEGSGYSGNTIYF.

This clonotype has a count of ten or more. This chain links TRBV12-3 or TRBV12-4 with TRBJ1-1; D is unresolved. Trimming removed 5 bases from V and 2 bases from J, with 6 bases in between. This CDR3 has 12 residues. The CDR3 loop reads CASSPVNTEAFF. The CDR3 DNA is TGTGCCAGCAGTCCTGTTAACACTGAAGCTTTCTTT.

This clonotype was seen many times. For the CDR3, the DNA is TGCAGTGCTCCACAAGGGACTAGCGGGATGAATGAGCAGTTCTTC. Protein: CSAPQGTSGMNEQFF. The chain links TRBV20-1 to TRBJ2-1; 13 bases are shared with TRBD2. The CDR3 totals 15 residues. Unmatched junction bases numbered 8, after V lost 5 bases and J lost 7 bases. CDR1 is DFQATT and CDR2 is SNEGSKA in the germline V gene (reference sequence).

This clonotype came up many times. This sequence joins TRBV20-1 and TRBJ2-2; possibly TRBD2 for D (7 bases). V was cut by 3 bases and J by 4 bases, with 18 bases left in between. The CDR3 has 16 amino acids. Germline CDR1 is DFQATT and CDR2 is SNEGSKA (reference sequence). This chain's CDR3 is CSARERGGAITGELFF. The DNA of the CDR3 is TGCAGTGCTAGGGAAAGGGGGGGCGCTATCACCGGGGAGCTGTTTTTT.

In its sample, this clonotype was seen a few times. V and J are TRBV20-1 and TRBJ2-1, with D perhaps matching TRBD1 (5 bases). This CDR3 spans 14 amino acids. Trimming pared 3 bases from V and 6 bases from J, leaving 15 bases between. Germline loops: CDR1 DFQATT, CDR2 SNEGSKA (reference sequence). The CDR3 DNA reads TGCAGTGCTAGCCTCTCCAGGGCGAGCAATGAGCAGTTCTTC. Residues: CSASLSRASNEQFF.